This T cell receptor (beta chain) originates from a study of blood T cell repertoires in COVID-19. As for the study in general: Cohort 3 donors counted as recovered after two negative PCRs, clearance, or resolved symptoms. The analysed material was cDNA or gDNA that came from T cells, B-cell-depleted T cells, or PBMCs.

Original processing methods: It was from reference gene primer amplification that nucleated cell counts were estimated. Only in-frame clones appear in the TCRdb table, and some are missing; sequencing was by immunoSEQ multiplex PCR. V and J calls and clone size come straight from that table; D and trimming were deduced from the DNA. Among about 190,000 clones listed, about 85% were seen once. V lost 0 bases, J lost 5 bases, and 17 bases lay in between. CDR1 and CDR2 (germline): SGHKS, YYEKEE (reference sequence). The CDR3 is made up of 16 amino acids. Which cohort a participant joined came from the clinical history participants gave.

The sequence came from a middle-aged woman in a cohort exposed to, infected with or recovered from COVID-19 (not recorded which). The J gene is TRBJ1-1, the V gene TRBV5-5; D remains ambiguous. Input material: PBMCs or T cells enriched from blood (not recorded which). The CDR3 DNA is TGTGCCAGCAGCTTGGAACTTGGAGCTTTGGTAACTGAAGCTTTCTTT. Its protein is CASSLELGALVTEAFF.